This is a list of T cell receptor beta chains from one sample in a study of cytomegalovirus exposure and HLA in healthy donors. TCRdb's table, derived via immunoSEQ multiplex PCR, lists solely in-frame clones and lacks some. This table has roughly 200,000 clones, roughly 85% appearing once. Sample: PBMCs. All receptors derive from a woman aged 45-65 years in good health and CMV-seronegative. Both conserved end residues are part of each CDR3. A D gene is named only where the DNA matches it firmly. Some rows mark clone size as missing; the rest say once, few, many or name a class of expanded clone.

D gene: -; clone size: -; J gene: TRBJ1-1; V gene: TRBV10-3; CDR3 protein: CAISEGEGLNTEAFF; CDR3 DNA: TGTGCCATCAGTGAGGGGGAGGGGCTGAACACTGAAGCTTTCTTT
D gene: TRBD1; clone size: -; J gene: TRBJ2-4; V gene: TRBV4-3; CDR3 protein: CASSQWAQGVTKNIQYF; CDR3 DNA: TGCGCCAGCAGCCAATGGGCCCAGGGGGTTACCAAAAACATTCAGTACTTC
D gene: -; clone size: -; J gene: TRBJ2-7; V gene: TRBV6-5; CDR3 protein: CASSLFNSMQYF; CDR3 DNA: TGTGCCAGCAGCCTCTTTAACTCGATGCAGTACTTC
D gene: TRBD1; clone size: once; J gene: TRBJ2-7; V gene: TRBV15; CDR3 protein: CATSFNRGRTYEQYF; CDR3 DNA: TGTGCCACCAGCTTCAACAGGGGGCGGACCTACGAGCAGTACTTC
D gene: -; clone size: few; J gene: TRBJ1-5; V gene: TRBV6-1; CDR3 protein: CASSPYSSNQPQHF; CDR3 DNA: TGTGCCAGCAGCCCATACTCCAGCAATCAGCCCCAGCATTTT
D gene: TRBD2; clone size: -; J gene: TRBJ2-3; V gene: TRBV5-1; CDR3 protein: CASSLVIAGAGDTQYF; CDR3 DNA: TGCGCCAGCAGCTTGGTGATAGCGGGAGCGGGAGATACGCAGTATTTT
D gene: TRBD2; clone size: -; J gene: TRBJ2-7; V gene: TRBV30; CDR3 protein: CAWQSGSYEQYF; CDR3 DNA: TGTGCCTGGCAGAGCGGGAGCTACGAGCAGTACTTC
D gene: -; clone size: -; J gene: TRBJ1-3; V gene: TRBV7-9; CDR3 protein: CSSSSEVYSGNTIYF; CDR3 DNA: TGTTCCAGCAGCTCCGAGGTTTACTCTGGAAACACCATATATTTT
D gene: -; clone size: -; J gene: TRBJ1-2; V gene: TRBV20-1; CDR3 protein: CSATKNYGYTF; CDR3 DNA: TGCAGTGCTACTAAAAACTATGGCTACACCTTC
D gene: TRBD1; clone size: -; J gene: TRBJ1-5; V gene: TRBV27; CDR3 protein: CASSFRGQGIVQPQHF; CDR3 DNA: TGTGCCAGCAGTTTCAGGGGACAGGGAATAGTACAGCCCCAGCATTTT
D gene: -; clone size: -; J gene: TRBJ1-4; V gene: TRBV28; CDR3 protein: CASSKTVGEKLFF; CDR3 DNA: TGTGCCAGCAGTAAGACAGTCGGGGAAAAACTGTTTTTT
D gene: TRBD1; clone size: -; J gene: TRBJ1-2; V gene: TRBV5-4; CDR3 protein: CASSLQGEIYGYTF; CDR3 DNA: TGTGCCAGCAGCTTACAGGGGGAGATCTATGGCTACACCTTC
D gene: TRBD2; clone size: -; J gene: TRBJ2-1; V gene: TRBV2; CDR3 protein: CASSTTSGNYNEQFF; CDR3 DNA: TGTGCCAGCAGTACCACTAGCGGGAATTACAATGAGCAGTTCTTC
D gene: -; clone size: -; J gene: TRBJ1-2; V gene: TRBV4-1; CDR3 protein: CASSQETGTYWDGYTF; CDR3 DNA: TGCGCCAGCAGCCAAGAGACGGGTACATACTGGGATGGCTACACCTTC
D gene: TRBD1; clone size: -; J gene: TRBJ1-5; V gene: TRBV19; CDR3 protein: CASRATQGATMASGQPQHF; CDR3 DNA: TGTGCCAGTAGAGCAACACAGGGGGCGACGATGGCTTCTGGTCAGCCCCAGCATTTT